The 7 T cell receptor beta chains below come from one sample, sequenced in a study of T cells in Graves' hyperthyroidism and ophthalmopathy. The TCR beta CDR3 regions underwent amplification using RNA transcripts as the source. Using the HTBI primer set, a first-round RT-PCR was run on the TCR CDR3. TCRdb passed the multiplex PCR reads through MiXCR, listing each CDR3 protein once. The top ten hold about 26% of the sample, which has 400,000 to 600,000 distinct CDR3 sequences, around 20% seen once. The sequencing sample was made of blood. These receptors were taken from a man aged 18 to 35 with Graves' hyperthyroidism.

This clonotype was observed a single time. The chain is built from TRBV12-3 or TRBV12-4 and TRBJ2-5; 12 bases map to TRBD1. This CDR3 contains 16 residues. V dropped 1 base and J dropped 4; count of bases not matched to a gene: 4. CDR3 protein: CASSLGDRGLGETQYF. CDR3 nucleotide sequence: TGTGCCAGCAGTTTAGGGGACAGGGGGCTTGGAGAGACCCAGTACTTC.

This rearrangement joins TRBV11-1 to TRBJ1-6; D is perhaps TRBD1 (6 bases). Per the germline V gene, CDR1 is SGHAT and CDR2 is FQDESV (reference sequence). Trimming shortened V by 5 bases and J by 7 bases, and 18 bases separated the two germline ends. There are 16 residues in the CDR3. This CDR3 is CASSDLATGTNSPLHF. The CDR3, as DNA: TGTGCCAGCAGCGATCTCGCCACAGGGACGAATTCACCCCTCCACTTT. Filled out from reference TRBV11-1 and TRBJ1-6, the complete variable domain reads EAEVAQSPRYKITEKSQAVAFWCDPISGHATLYWYRQILGQGPELLVQFQDESVVDDSQLPKDRFSAERLKGVDSTLKIQPAELGDSAMYLCASSDLATGTNSPLHFGNGTRLTVT.

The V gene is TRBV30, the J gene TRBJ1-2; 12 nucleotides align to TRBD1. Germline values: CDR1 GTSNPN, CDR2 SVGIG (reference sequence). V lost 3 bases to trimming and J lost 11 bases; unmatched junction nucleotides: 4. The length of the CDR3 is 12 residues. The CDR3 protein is CAWSAGQGAYTF. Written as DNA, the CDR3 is TGTGCCTGGAGCGCGGGACAGGGGGCGTACACCTTC. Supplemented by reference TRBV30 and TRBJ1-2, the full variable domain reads SQTIHQWPATLVQPVGSPLSLECTVEGTSNPNLYWYRQAAGRGLQLLFYSVGIGQISSEVPQNLSASRPQDRQFILSSKKLLLSDSGFYLCAWSAGQGAYTFGSGTRLTVV.

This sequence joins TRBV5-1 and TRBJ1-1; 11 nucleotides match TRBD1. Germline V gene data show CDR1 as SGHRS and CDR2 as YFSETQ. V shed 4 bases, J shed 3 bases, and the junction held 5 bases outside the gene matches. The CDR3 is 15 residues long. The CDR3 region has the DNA TGCGCCAGCAGCATTTGGACAGGGGGCGACACTGAAGCTTTCTTT. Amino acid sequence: CASSIWTGGDTEAFF.

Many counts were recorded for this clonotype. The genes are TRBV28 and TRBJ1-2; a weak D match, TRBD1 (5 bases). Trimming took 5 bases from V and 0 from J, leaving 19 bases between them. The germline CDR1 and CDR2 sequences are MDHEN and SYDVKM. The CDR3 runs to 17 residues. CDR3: CASSTGTPKLANYGYTF. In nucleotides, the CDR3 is TGTGCCAGCAGTACCGGGACTCCAAAGTTAGCTAACTATGGCTACACCTTC.

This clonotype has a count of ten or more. CDR3 region: CASTLGLASYEQYF. The CDR3 nucleotides are TGTGCCAGCACCCTGGGACTAGCGTCTTACGAGCAGTACTTC. The chain uses TRBV6-5 and TRBJ2-7; 10 positions agree with TRBD2. The CDR3 runs 14 residues. Germline V gene data show CDR1 as MNHEY and CDR2 as SVGAGI. V gave up 7 bases and J gave up 4 bases; unmatched junction bases: 7.

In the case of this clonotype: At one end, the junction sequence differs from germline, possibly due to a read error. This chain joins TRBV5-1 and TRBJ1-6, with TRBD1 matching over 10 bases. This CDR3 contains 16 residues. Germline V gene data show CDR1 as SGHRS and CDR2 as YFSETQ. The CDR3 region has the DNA TGCGCCAGCAGCCATAAACCGGGACAGGGGCGTTCACCCATCCACTTT. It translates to CASSHKPGQGRSPIHF.